This T cell receptor beta chain comes out of a study of PD-L1 blockade in urothelial cancer. Study summary: Intravenous atezolizumab, 1,200 mg every 3 weeks, was begun by patients in the mid-2010s. Patients had undergone 0 to 3 prior chemotherapy regimens. Analyses were performed on blood at 3 weeks after treatment start (the second dose) and at 6 weeks.

The V segment lost 3 bases and the J segment 9 bases; nucleotides outside the gene matches: 7. Per germline, CDR1 SGHNT and CDR2 YYREEE (reference sequence). This CDR3 region has 14 residues. Sequencing was performed with immunoSEQ multiplex PCR; in TCRdb, only in-frame clones are kept and a portion is missing. The sample carries 40,000 to 55,000 clones, 86% recorded once. The time point here: pretreatment peripheral blood. Locally advanced or metastatic urothelial carcinoma was present in patients. The chain employs TRBV5-4 and TRBJ2-5; TRBD1 aligns across 11 bases. The sample in question was PBMCs, obtained around atezolizumab (anti-PD-L1) treatment. The receptor comes from a man aged 60 to 75 with urothelial cancer. CDR3: CASSSPGTGGAQYF. CDR3 bases: TGTGCCAGCAGCTCCCCCGGGACAGGGGGTGCCCAGTACTTC.